These T cell receptor beta chains were read from a single sample in a study of T cell repertoires in cytomegalovirus infection. Using its own MiXCR run on the reads, TCRdb lists one record per CDR3 protein. The data contain approximately 500,000 distinct CDR3 sequences, 10% to 12% of them singletons. Material for sequencing was PBMCs. The receptors come from a human donor in good health (CMV status not recorded). Some clones in this sample may be carry-over from other donors' samples. Both conserved end residues are part of each CDR3. The D gene is left open where the match is weak. Some rows mark clone size as missing; the rest say once, few, many or name a class of expanded clone.

>many|-|TRBV7-2|TRBJ2-5
CASSSIRDQYF
TGTGCCAGCAGCTCCATCAGAGACCAGTACTTC
>many|-|TRBV4-2|TRBJ1-1
CASSLSGAMNTEAFF
TGTGCCAGCAGCCTAAGTGGGGCGATGAACACTGAAGCTTTCTTT
>-|-|TRBV2|TRBJ1-2
CAGAPDSKTSSGYTF
TGTGCCGGAGCACCGGACAGTAAAACCTCAAGTGGCTACACCTTC
>many|-|TRBV2|TRBJ1-5
CASSEEGGGGPQHF
TGTGCCAGCAGTGAAGAGGGAGGGGGAGGGCCCCAGCATTTT
>many|-|TRBV29-1|TRBJ1-5
CSVRGAGQPQHF
TGCAGCGTTCGGGGGGCCGGTCAGCCCCAGCATTTT
>once|TRBD1|TRBV28|TRBJ2-5
CASSPWRTGGETQYF
TGTGCCAGCAGTCCATGGCGGACAGGGGGAGAGACCCAGTACTTC
>many|TRBD2|TRBV5-4|TRBJ2-1
CASRGGRGDEQFF
TGTGCCAGCAGGGGCGGGAGAGGCGATGAGCAGTTCTTC
>many|TRBD2|TRBV20-1|TRBJ2-1
CSAPTSGAHGEQFF
TGCAGTGCGCCGACTAGCGGGGCGCACGGTGAGCAGTTCTTC
>few|-|TRBV20-1|TRBJ1-5
CSALGTKNQPQHF
TGCAGTGCTCTCGGGACAAAAAATCAGCCCCAGCATTTT
>few|TRBD1|TRBV11-1|TRBJ2-7
CASSRTDRAMSYEQYF
TGTGCCAGCAGCCGTACGGACAGGGCGATGTCCTACGAGCAGTACTTC
>-|-|TRBV29-1|TRBJ1-5
CSVEVGTNQPQHF
TGCAGCGTTGAGGTGGGAACCAATCAGCCCCAGCATTTT
>many|-|TRBV28|TRBJ1-4
CASSFFRTNEKLFF
TGTGCCAGCAGTTTTTTCCGGACTAATGAAAAACTGTTTTTT
>-|-|TRBV4-1|TRBJ2-4
CASSHVGGLQNIQYF
TGCGCCAGCAGCCACGTCGGGGGATTGCAAAACATTCAGTACTTC
>few|-|TRBV19|TRBJ2-3
CASTPLPSSDTQYF
TGTGCCAGTACCCCATTACCTAGCTCAGATACGCAGTATTTT
>few|TRBD1|TRBV5-5|TRBJ2-3
CASSLDRGVSDTQYF
TGTGCCAGCAGCCTGGACAGGGGTGTATCCGATACGCAGTATTTT
>-|-|TRBV2|TRBJ1-1
CTSSQDRTEAFF
TGTACCAGCAGTCAGGACCGGACTGAAGCTTTCTTT
>-|TRBD2|TRBV11-2|TRBJ2-1
CASSLPASGLNNEQFF
TGTGCCAGCAGCCTCCCAGCTAGCGGGCTAAACAATGAGCAGTTCTTC
>many|TRBD1|TRBV12-3/TRBV12-4|TRBJ1-4
CASSNRGREKLFF
TGTGCCAGCAGTAACAGGGGGAGAGAAAAACTGTTTTTT
>few|TRBD1|TRBV29-1|TRBJ1-1
CSVEPTTGMNTEAFF
TGCAGCGTTGAGCCAACGACAGGGATGAACACTGAAGCTTTCTTT
>many|-|TRBV7-9|TRBJ1-2
CASSFTGIRSYTF
TGTGCCAGCAGCTTTACAGGGATTCGGAGCTACACCTTC
>few|TRBD2|TRBV11-2|TRBJ2-1
CASSQLAGGREQFF
TGTGCCAGCAGCCAACTAGCGGGAGGACGTGAGCAGTTCTTC
>-|TRBD1|TRBV20-1|TRBJ2-5
CSAPPGTGGQETQYF
TGCAGTGCCCCCCCCGGGACAGGGGGCCAAGAGACCCAGTACTTC
>few|TRBD1|TRBV2|TRBJ1-1
CASKRGGGTDEMNTEAFF
TGTGCCAGCAAAAGGGGGGGGGGGACAGATGAAATGAACACTGAAGCTTTCTTT
>many|-|TRBV12-3/TRBV12-4|TRBJ2-1
CASRGSSYNEQFF
TGTGCCAGCCGGGGGAGCTCCTACAATGAGCAGTTCTTC
>few|TRBD1|TRBV11-2|TRBJ1-1
CASSLAADRGTEAFF
TGTGCCAGCAGCTTAGCCGCGGACAGGGGCACTGAAGCTTTCTTT
>-|-|TRBV27|TRBJ1-5
CASSLSGIGPQHF
TGTGCCAGCAGTTTATCAGGAATAGGGCCCCAGCATTTT
>many|TRBD2|TRBV11-2|TRBJ2-1
CASSALTSGRGSEQFF
TGTGCCAGCAGCGCCTTGACTAGCGGGAGGGGGAGTGAGCAGTTCTTC
>many|TRBD2|TRBV7-8|TRBJ2-7
CASSSPGLGLSYEQYF
TGTGCCAGCAGCTCACCGGGACTAGGGCTCTCCTACGAGCAGTACTTC
>few|-|TRBV2|TRBJ2-7
CASSDLLEGRYEQYF
TGTGCCAGCAGTGACTTGCTGGAGGGCCGTTACGAGCAGTACTTC
>many|TRBD1|TRBV7-9|TRBJ1-2
CASSLTDRGGGYTF
TGTGCCAGCAGCTTGACGGACAGGGGAGGAGGCTACACCTTC
>many|-|TRBV7-3|TRBJ1-1
CASSLSPGMNTEAFF
TGTGCCAGCAGCTTATCCCCGGGGATGAACACTGAAGCTTTCTTT
>-|-|TRBV4-1|TRBJ1-1
CASSQEGRGELTEAFF
TGCGCCAGCAGCCAAGAGGGCAGGGGTGAGTTGACTGAAGCTTTCTTT
>many|TRBD2|TRBV5-5|TRBJ2-3
CASSFNPSGAGGDTQYF
TGTGCCAGCAGCTTTAACCCTAGCGGGGCTGGTGGAGATACGCAGTATTTT
>many|-|TRBV20-1|TRBJ2-7
CSARDPRSSGEQYF
TGCAGTGCTAGAGATCCTCGGTCCTCGGGGGAGCAGTACTTC
>many|-|TRBV2|TRBJ1-5
CASRTVPKEPQHF
TGTGCCAGCAGAACGGTTCCGAAAGAGCCCCAGCATTTT
>many|TRBD2|TRBV7-2|TRBJ2-5
CASSILAGGPRETQYF
TGTGCCAGCAGCATCCTAGCGGGAGGGCCTCGAGAGACCCAGTACTTC
>many|-|TRBV7-8|TRBJ2-5
CASSTGPGQGETQYF
TGTGCCAGCAGCACTGGACCCGGCCAAGGCGAGACCCAGTACTTC
>many|-|TRBV6-6|TRBJ2-3
CASRPRGPTDTQYF
TGTGCCAGCAGACCCAGGGGACCCACAGATACGCAGTATTTT
>many|TRBD2|TRBV10-3|TRBJ2-7
CAIAGTGTSGRSTYEQYF
TGTGCCATCGCCGGAACCGGGACTAGCGGGAGGTCCACCTACGAGCAGTACTTC
>few|TRBD1|TRBV6-1|TRBJ1-5
CASSRTGGAGQPQHF
TGTGCCAGCAGCCGAACAGGGGGCGCGGGTCAGCCCCAGCATTTT